The sequence of this T cell receptor beta chain was determined in a study of blood T cell repertoires in COVID-19. About the study: The United States, Italy and Spain provided the acute and convalescent COVID-19 samples. Sample material is recorded as cDNA or gDNA derived from T cells, B-cell-depleted T cells, or PBMCs.

This clone is a singleton in its sample. The assay was immunoSEQ multiplex PCR, and TCRdb's table has in-frame clones only and misses some. The sample records hundreds of thousands of clones, less than 90% being singletons. Germline CDR1 and CDR2: MDHEN and SYDVKM. The ends lost 7 bases at V and 6 bases at J; junction bases unmatched: 7. The CDR3 is 14 residues long. The study assigned cohorts using participant-reported clinical history. This chain links TRBV28 with TRBJ1-5, with 9 bases lining up with TRBD1. This sequence was found in a woman aged 25 to 39 who had recovered from COVID-19. Sequenced material: PBMCs or T cells enriched from blood (not recorded which). CDR3 in DNA: TGTGCCAGCATCTTACAGGGGGCAGGTCAGCCCCAGCATTTT. Translated: CASILQGAGQPQHF.